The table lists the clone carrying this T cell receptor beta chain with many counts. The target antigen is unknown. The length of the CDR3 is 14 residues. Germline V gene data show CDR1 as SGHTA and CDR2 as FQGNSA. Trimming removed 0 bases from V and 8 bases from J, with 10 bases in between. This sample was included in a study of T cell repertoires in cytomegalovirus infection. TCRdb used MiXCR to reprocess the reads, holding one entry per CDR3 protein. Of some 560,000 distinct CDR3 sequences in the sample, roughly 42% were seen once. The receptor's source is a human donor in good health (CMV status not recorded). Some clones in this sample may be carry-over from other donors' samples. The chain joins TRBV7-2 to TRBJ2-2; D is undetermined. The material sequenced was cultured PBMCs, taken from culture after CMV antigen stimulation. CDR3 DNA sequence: TGTGCCAGCAGCTTAGCGGTTCGGCCGGGGGAGCTGTTTTTT. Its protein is CASSLAVRPGELFF.